This T cell receptor beta chain was sequenced for a study of blood T cell repertoires in COVID-19. Study-level background: Both acute and convalescent COVID-19 samples were obtained from the United States, Italy and Spain. Sources were T cells, B-cell-depleted T cells, or PBMCs; the material itself was cDNA or gDNA.

Original methodology: Counts of nucleated cells, estimated from reference gene primer amplification, were obtained. Method: immunoSEQ multiplex PCR; TCRdb's copy keeps in-frame clones and lacks some. The V and J calls and the clone size are those of that table, but D and trimming were determined from the DNA. The sample yields 72,000 or so clones, around nine tenths seen once. This clone was observed a single time. The germline CDR1 and CDR2 sequences are SEHNR and FQNEAQ (reference sequence). V trimming: 5 bases; J trimming: 9 bases; junction bases outside the gene matches: 13. The CDR3 is 15 residues long.

This TCR came from a woman aged 60 to 75 with acute or convalescent COVID-19. Specimen: peripheral blood. The chain links TRBV7-9 to TRBJ2-1; 7 bases agree with TRBD2. CDR3 nucleotides: TGTGCCAGCAGCCCCATCAATGCGGGGGAGGGTGAGCAGTTCTTC. It yields the protein CASSPINAGEGEQFF.